One T cell receptor (beta chain) is described in this entry. The antigen is not known. This record belongs to a study of T-cell memory formation after mild COVID-19. General study points: Most CD4+ clones that shrank were in CM and EM, while CD8+ ones turned up in EMRA. Certain responding clones were present in pre-infection memory, suggesting participation of cross-reactive memory.

In TCRdb, the 5' RACE reads were re-called with MiXCR into one record per CDR3 protein. The sample shows almost 250,000 distinct CDR3 sequences, less than 20% of them seen only once. CDR3 size: 14 residues. The germline V gene encodes CDR1 DFQATT and CDR2 SNEGSKA (reference sequence). Trimming shortened V by 2 bases and J by 6 bases, and 13 bases separated the two germline ends. The chain is built from TRBV20-1 and TRBJ1-4, with a tentative D call TRBD1 (5 bases). The sample taken for sequencing was PBMCs or a T cell subset sorted from them (not recorded which). The source is an adult woman who had mild COVID-19 (a few samples of this study predate the infection). Cell type and time point are not known. CDR3 in DNA: TGCAGTGCTAGACCCCGTAGGGGCTATGAAAAACTGTTTTTT. Its translation: CSARPRRGYEKLFF.